The 8 T cell receptor beta chains below come from one sample, sequenced in a study of OX40 agonist ivuxolimab in advanced cancers. The method was immunoSEQ multiplex PCR; TCRdb's version includes in-frame clones alone and lacks a portion of them. Among roughly 91,000 clones listed, about 90% were seen once. Sequenced material: CD4+ or CD8+ T cells sorted from blood, taken in a trial of the OX40 agonist ivuxolimab. These receptors came from an adult with an advanced solid tumor such as melanoma, head and neck, liver or kidney cancer.

The rearrangement links TRBV4-2 to TRBJ2-7; 7 bases line up with TRBD2. After removal of 0 bases from V and 1 base from J, the junction contained 3 bases not matched to a gene. CDR1 is LGHNA, CDR2 YNFKEQ, per germline. CDR3 length equals 15 residues. The CDR3: CASSQDLGGSYEQYF. The CDR3 nucleotides read TGTGCCAGCAGCCAAGATCTGGGGGGGTCCTACGAGCAGTACTTC.

This chain connects TRBV19 to TRBJ2-5; 9 bases are a match to TRBD2. CDR3 length: 14 amino acids. CDR1 is LNHDA and CDR2 is SQIVND in the germline V gene (reference sequence). V dropped 5 bases and J dropped 7; count of bases not matched to a gene: 8. The CDR3 coding sequence is TGTGCCAGTAGTCCCGCGGGGGGGCTGGGGACCCAGTACTTC. Translation gives CASSPAGGLGTQYF. Supplemented by reference TRBV19 and TRBJ2-5, the full variable domain reads DGGITQSPKYLFRKEGQNVTLSCEQNLNHDAMYWYRQDPGQGLRLIYYSQIVNDFQKGDIAEGYSVSREKKESFPLTVTSAQKNPTAFYLCASSPAGGLGTQYFGPGTRLLVL.

J is TRBJ1-2 and V is TRBV7-2; 10 bases are shared with TRBD1. V was clipped by 3 bases and J by 3 bases; unmatched bases: 4. From germline, CDR1 is SGHTA and CDR2 FQGNSA. The CDR3 contains 15 residues. The CDR3 here is CASSFRTGGDYGYTF. The CDR3 DNA reads as TGTGCCAGCAGCTTCCGGACAGGGGGTGACTATGGCTACACCTTC.

This clone was detected only a few times. The V gene is TRBV10-3, the J gene TRBJ2-3; perhaps TRBD2 as D (6 bases). Deletions cut 3 bases from V and 0 bases from J, with 10 bases between. The CDR3 is 15 amino acids. From germline, CDR1 is ENHRY and CDR2 SYGVKD. The CDR3, as DNA: TGTGCCATCAGTGACGTAGCGGCTAGCACAGATACGCAGTATTTT. This sequence encodes CAISDVAASTDTQYF.

The V call is TRBV11-2, the J call TRBJ1-1; maybe TRBD1 (5 bases). The CDR3 totals 14 residues. Germline V gives CDR1 SGHAT, CDR2 FQNNGV. Trimming stripped 5 bases from V and 1 base from J, with 11 bases between. The CDR3: CASSEGPWNTEAFF. CDR3 DNA sequence: TGTGCCAGCAGCGAGGGACCGTGGAACACTGAAGCTTTCTTT.

The chain recombines TRBV18 with TRBJ2-1, with D uncertain. The CDR3 totals 14 residues. The V gene's germline CDR1 is KGHSH and CDR2 LQKENI. V was cut by 0 bases and J by 8 bases, with 11 bases left in between. The CDR3 spells CASSPPESPDEQFF. CDR3 coding DNA: TGTGCCAGCTCACCACCGGAGAGTCCCGATGAGCAGTTCTTC.

The chain joins TRBV2 to TRBJ2-3; possible D gene TRBD2, 6 bases. V lost 8 bases and J 4 bases, leaving 16 bases between the germline ends. The CDR3 contains 14 residues. The germline V gene has CDR1 SNHLY and CDR2 FYNNEI. The CDR3: CASGPRGAADTQYF. CDR3 DNA: TGTGCCAGCGGCCCCCGCGGGGCCGCAGATACGCAGTATTTT.

V is TRBV7-2 and J is TRBJ2-7; no definite D call. Germline CDR1 and CDR2: SGHTA and FQGNSA. This CDR3 has 12 residues. V was shortened by 3 bases and J by 2 bases, with 5 bases between the two germline ends. The CDR3 region has the DNA TGTGCCAGCAGCTTCGGCACCTACGAGCAGTACTTC. It encodes CASSFGTYEQYF.